The source of this TCR beta chain is a study of regulatory T cells in long-lasting Graves disease. Indicated time point: persistent/refractory GD, antithyroid drugs over 5 years with positive TRAb. TCR sequences were obtained from RNA taken from PBMCs. HTBI primers from iRepertoire and Arm-PCR of CDR3 regions yielded the TCR beta libraries. MiXCR, applied by TCRdb to the multiplex PCR reads, yields one record per CDR3 protein. The table lists roughly 700,000 distinct CDR3 sequences, 30% of them singletons, with 42% in the top ten. This clonotype occurred a few times. V was pared by 3 bases and J by 4 bases, with 5 bases of the junction left unmatched. The CDR3 consists of 13 residues. Looked up from germline, CDR1 is GTSNPN and CDR2 is SVGIG (reference sequence).

V is TRBV30 and J is TRBJ1-2; 7 nucleotides align to TRBD1. The clonotype was recovered from a female donor with Graves disease. The sample was peripheral blood mononuclear cells (PBMCs), taken when the disease was refractory, from a patient treated with antithyroid drugs. The CDR3 spells CAWRSAGGYGYTF. CDR3 nucleotide sequence: TGTGCCTGGAGGAGTGCAGGGGGCTATGGCTACACCTTC.